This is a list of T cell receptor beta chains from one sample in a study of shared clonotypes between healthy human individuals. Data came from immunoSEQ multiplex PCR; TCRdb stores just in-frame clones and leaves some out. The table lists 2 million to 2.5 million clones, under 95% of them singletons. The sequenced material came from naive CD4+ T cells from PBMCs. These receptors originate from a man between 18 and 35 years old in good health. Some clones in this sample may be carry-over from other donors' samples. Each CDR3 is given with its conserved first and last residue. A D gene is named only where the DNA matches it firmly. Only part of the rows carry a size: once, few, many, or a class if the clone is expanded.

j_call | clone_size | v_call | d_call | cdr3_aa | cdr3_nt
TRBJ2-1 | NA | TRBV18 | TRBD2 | CASSSGSLDEQFF | TGTGCCAGCTCCAGCGGGAGTCTGGATGAGCAGTTCTTC
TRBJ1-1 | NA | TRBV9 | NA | CASSVISNTEAFF | TGTGCCAGCAGCGTCATCTCAAACACTGAAGCTTTCTTT
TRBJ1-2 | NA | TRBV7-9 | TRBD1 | CASSSHPGQNYGYTF | TGTGCCAGCAGCTCCCACCCGGGACAGAACTATGGCTACACCTTC
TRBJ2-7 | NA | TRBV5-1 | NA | CASSFGLVSSYEQYF | TGCGCCAGCAGCTTCGGACTCGTAAGCTCCTACGAGCAGTACTTC
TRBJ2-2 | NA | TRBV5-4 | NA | CASSRAWAGNTGELFF | TGTGCCAGCAGCCGGGCATGGGCGGGGAACACCGGGGAGCTGTTTTTT
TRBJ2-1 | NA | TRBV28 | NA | CASSFFATEEQFF | TGTGCCAGCAGTTTTTTTGCGACGGAGGAGCAGTTCTTC
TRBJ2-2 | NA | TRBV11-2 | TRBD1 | CASSRDRGGELFF | TGTGCCAGCAGCAGGGACAGGGGCGGGGAGCTGTTTTTT
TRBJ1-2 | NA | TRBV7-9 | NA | CASSPLGTPYGYTF | TGTGCCAGCAGCCCGCTAGGGACCCCCTATGGCTACACCTTC
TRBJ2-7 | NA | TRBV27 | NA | CASSPLRTFGAEQYF | TGTGCCAGCAGTCCCCTGCGGACCTTTGGGGCCGAGCAGTACTTC
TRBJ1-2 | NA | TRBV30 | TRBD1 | CAWSAGQGAPYGYTF | TGTGCCTGGAGTGCGGGACAGGGAGCCCCCTATGGCTACACCTTC
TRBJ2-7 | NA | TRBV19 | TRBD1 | CASSIVGTVSYEQYF | TGTGCCAGTAGTATCGTCGGGACAGTGTCCTACGAGCAGTACTTC
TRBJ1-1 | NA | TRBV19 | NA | CASTPGGRAGTEAFF | TGTGCCAGTACCCCGGGGGGAAGAGCGGGCACTGAAGCTTTCTTT
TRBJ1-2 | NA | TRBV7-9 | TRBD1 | CASSFDRVYGYTF | TGTGCCAGCAGCTTTGACAGGGTTTATGGCTACACCTTC
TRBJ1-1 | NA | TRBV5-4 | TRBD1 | CASSSPRDRATEAFF | TGTGCCAGCAGCTCCCCCAGGGACAGGGCCACTGAAGCTTTCTTT
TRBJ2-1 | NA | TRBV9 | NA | CASSVGGTRSHEQFF | TGTGCCAGCAGCGTAGGGGGAACTAGGTCACATGAGCAGTTCTTC
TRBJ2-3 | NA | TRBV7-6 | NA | CASTPGGGKSTDTQYF | TGTGCCAGCACCCCGGGCGGGGGCAAGTCCACAGATACGCAGTATTTT
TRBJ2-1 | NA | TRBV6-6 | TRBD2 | CASSSPPSGRTNEQFF | TGTGCCAGCAGTTCCCCGCCCAGCGGGAGGACCAATGAGCAGTTCTTC
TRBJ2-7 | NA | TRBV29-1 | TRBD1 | CSVEGTGGYEQYF | TGCAGCGTTGAGGGGACAGGGGGCTACGAGCAGTACTTC
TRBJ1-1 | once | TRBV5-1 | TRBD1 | CASSLAGDRVTEAFF | TGCGCCAGCAGCTTGGCCGGTGACAGGGTCACTGAAGCTTTCTTT
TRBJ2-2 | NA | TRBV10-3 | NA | CAISAITGIPPGELFF | TGTGCCATCAGTGCCATCACAGGGATTCCCCCCGGGGAGCTGTTTTTT
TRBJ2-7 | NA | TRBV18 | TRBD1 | CASSNGQGAYEQYF | TGTGCCAGCTCAAACGGACAGGGGGCCTACGAGCAGTACTTC
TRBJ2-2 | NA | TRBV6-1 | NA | CATAGFAGELFF | TGTGCCACGGCAGGGTTCGCCGGGGAGCTGTTTTTT
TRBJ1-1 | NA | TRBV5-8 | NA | CASSLRWQRTVNTEAFF | TGTGCCAGCAGCTTACGTTGGCAGCGGACGGTGAACACTGAAGCTTTCTTT
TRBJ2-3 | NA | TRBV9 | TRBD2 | CASSVIAGGSTDTQYF | TGTGCCAGCAGTGTTATAGCGGGAGGGTCCACAGATACGCAGTATTTT
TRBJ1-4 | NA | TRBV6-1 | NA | CASSEQGATNEKLFF | TGTGCCAGCAGTGAACAGGGCGCAACTAATGAAAAACTGTTTTTT
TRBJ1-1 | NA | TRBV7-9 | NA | CASSLAQSMNTEAFF | TGTGCCAGCAGCTTAGCACAGTCCATGAACACTGAAGCTTTCTTT
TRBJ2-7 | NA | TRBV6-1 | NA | CASSARATYEQYF | TGTGCCAGCAGTGCCCGGGCCACCTACGAGCAGTACTTC
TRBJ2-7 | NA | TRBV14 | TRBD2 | CASSLRLAGAREQYF | TGTGCCAGCAGCCTCAGACTAGCGGGAGCGCGAGAGCAGTACTTC
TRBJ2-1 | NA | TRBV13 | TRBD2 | CASSLNPRRRGLAGNNEQFF | TGTGCCAGCAGCTTAAATCCCCGTCGCCGGGGACTAGCGGGAAACAATGAGCAGTTCTTC
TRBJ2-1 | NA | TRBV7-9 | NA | CASREQSGAELEQFF | TGTGCCAGCAGGGAGCAGTCGGGTGCTGAACTAGAGCAGTTCTTC
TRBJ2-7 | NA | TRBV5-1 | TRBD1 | CASSQEDRGHQYF | TGCGCCAGCAGCCAGGAGGACAGGGGGCATCAGTACTTC
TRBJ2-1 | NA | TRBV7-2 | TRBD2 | CASSLVGEGGEQFF | TGTGCCAGCAGCTTAGTAGGGGAGGGCGGTGAGCAGTTCTTC
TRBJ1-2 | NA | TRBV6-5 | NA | CASSTARGSYGYTF | TGTGCCAGCAGCACCGCCAGGGGAAGCTATGGCTACACCTTC
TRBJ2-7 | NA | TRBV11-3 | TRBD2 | CASSPFREDEQYF | TGTGCCAGCAGCCCATTCCGGGAGGACGAGCAGTACTTC
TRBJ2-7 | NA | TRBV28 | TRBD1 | CASSGQGAYSYEQYF | TGTGCCAGCAGCGGACAGGGGGCTTACTCCTACGAGCAGTACTTC
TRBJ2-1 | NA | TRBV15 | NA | CATSRNPGEQFF | TGTGCCACCAGCAGAAATCCGGGTGAGCAGTTCTTC
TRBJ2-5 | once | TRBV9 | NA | CASASGLVRETQYF | TGTGCCAGCGCCTCGGGCCTAGTTCGGGAGACCCAGTACTTC
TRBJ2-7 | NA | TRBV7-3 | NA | CASSLRLTRDYEQYF | TGTGCCAGCAGCTTAAGATTGACCAGGGACTACGAGCAGTACTTC
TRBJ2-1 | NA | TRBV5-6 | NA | CASSFRPGGEQFF | TGTGCCAGCAGCTTTCGTCCCGGTGGTGAGCAGTTCTTC
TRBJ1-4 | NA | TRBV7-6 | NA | CASSPGGVAAEKLFF | TGTGCCAGCAGCCCGGGGGGTGTCGCTGCAGAAAAACTGTTTTTT
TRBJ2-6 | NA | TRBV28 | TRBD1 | CASTLRQGGGANVLTF | TGTGCCAGCACTCTAAGACAGGGCGGTGGGGCCAACGTCCTGACTTTC
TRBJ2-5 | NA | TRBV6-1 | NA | CASSESNYQTQYF | TGTGCCAGCAGTGAGTCGAACTACCAGACCCAGTACTTC
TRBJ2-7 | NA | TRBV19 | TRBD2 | CASSTEGLAGVYEQYF | TGTGCCAGTAGTACAGAGGGACTAGCGGGAGTCTACGAGCAGTACTTC
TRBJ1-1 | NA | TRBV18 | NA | CASSPKDNGVTEAFF | TGTGCCAGCTCACCGAAGGACAACGGGGTCACTGAAGCTTTCTTT
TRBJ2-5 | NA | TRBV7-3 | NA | CASSPTSGRMQETQYF | TGTGCCAGCAGCCCAACCTCGGGTAGGATGCAAGAGACCCAGTACTTC
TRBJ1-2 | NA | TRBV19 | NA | CASSIRTANYGYTF | TGTGCCAGTAGTATACGGACGGCTAACTATGGCTACACCTTC
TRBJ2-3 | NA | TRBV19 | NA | CASSMRRGQKPLDTQYF | TGTGCCAGTAGTATGCGCAGGGGCCAGAAGCCGTTAGATACGCAGTATTTT
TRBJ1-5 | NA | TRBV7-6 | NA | CASSSEWGNQPQHF | TGTGCCAGCAGCTCCGAGTGGGGCAATCAGCCCCAGCATTTT
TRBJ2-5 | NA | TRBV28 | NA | CASSARETQYF | TGTGCCAGCAGTGCACGGGAGACCCAGTACTTC
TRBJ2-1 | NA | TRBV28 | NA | CASFQYAGRSYNEQFF | TGTGCCAGCTTCCAGTACGCGGGGCGCTCCTACAATGAGCAGTTCTTC
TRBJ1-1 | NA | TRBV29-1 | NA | CSVELGQVDTEAFF | TGCAGCGTTGAATTAGGGCAGGTTGACACTGAAGCTTTCTTT
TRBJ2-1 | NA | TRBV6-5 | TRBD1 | CASRDRGNEQFF | TGTGCCAGCAGGGACAGGGGGAATGAGCAGTTCTTC